One sample yielded the 24 T cell receptor beta chains listed below, sequenced in a study of blood T cell repertoires in COVID-19. Using immunoSEQ multiplex PCR, the repertoire was profiled, and TCRdb retains in-frame clones only, with some absent. The data show roughly 190,000 clones, roughly 80% seen once. Input material: peripheral blood. The receptors were gathered from a woman between 35 and 50 years old with acute or convalescent COVID-19.

This clone was picked up many times. The chain employs TRBV6-6 and TRBJ1-2; 11 bases align to TRBD1. The CDR3 spans 14 residues. With 6 bases clipped from V and 8 bases from J, the junction kept 8 bases outside the gene matches. Germline CDR1 and CDR2: MNHNY and SVGAGI (reference sequence). CDR3 nucleotides: TGTGCCAGCAGCCTCGGACAGGGGGCTTTGGGCTACACCTTC. Amino acids: CASSLGQGALGYTF.

J is TRBJ1-1 and V is TRBV6-5, with D possibly matching TRBD1 (5 bases). The CDR3 extends over 13 amino acids. Germline CDR1 MNHEY, CDR2 SVGAGI. The V gene lost 7 bases and the J gene lost 11 bases, with 20 bases spanning the gap. The CDR3 DNA reads TGTGCCAGCACCGCCCCGGCGGGGGTAGGGGCTTTCTTT. Translation: CASTAPAGVGAFF.

V usage is TRBV28 and J usage is TRBJ1-6; a possible D gene is TRBD1 (5 bases). The germline V gene has CDR1 MDHEN and CDR2 SYDVKM. V was cut by 2 bases and J by 7 bases, with 21 bases left in between. The CDR3 consists of 18 residues. The CDR3 bases are TGTGCCAGCAGTTTACTATTAGGGGTTAGTATGAGAAATTCACCCCTCCACTTT. Translated: CASSLLLGVSMRNSPLHF.

The chain links TRBV12-3 or TRBV12-4 to TRBJ2-4, with D perhaps TRBD2 (5 bases). The CDR3 length is 13 residues. Trimming removed 10 bases from V and 8 bases from J, with 18 bases in between. The CDR3 DNA is TGTGCCACCAAGAGTCGGGGTGGGCACATTCAGTACTTC. It yields the protein CATKSRGGHIQYF.

The V and J genes are TRBV28 and TRBJ1-3, with D hard to call. The CDR3 runs 16 residues. Trimming cost V 7 bases and J 0 bases, with 16 bases left between them. CDR1 and CDR2 from the germline V gene are MDHEN and SYDVKM. The CDR3 loop is CASTSPGSSSGNTIYF. CDR3 DNA sequence: TGTGCCAGCACCTCACCCGGGTCGAGCTCTGGAAACACCATATATTTT.

Written as DNA, the CDR3 is TGTGCCAGCAGCCCCCGACTAGCGGGAGAGTTGGGCACAGATACGCAGTATTTT. This encodes CASSPRLAGELGTDTQYF. The J gene is TRBJ2-3, the V gene TRBV3-1 (or the pseudogene TRBV3-2), with TRBD2 identical over 12 bases. Trimming removed 4 bases from V and 1 base from J; junction bases left unmatched: 9. The V gene's germline CDR1 is LGHDT and CDR2 YNNKEL (reference sequence). This CDR3 is 18 amino acids long.

The chain couples TRBV28 to TRBJ2-1; D unresolved. Per the germline V gene, CDR1 is MDHEN and CDR2 is SYDVKM. The CDR3 has 15 residues. The V end was cut by 1 base, the J end by 1 base, with 8 bases between. The DNA for the CDR3 is TGTGCCAGCAGTTTATATAGTAGTTCCTACAATGAGCAGTTCTTC. This translates into CASSLYSSSYNEQFF.

The CDR3 sequence is CASSARLAGGGEQYF. CDR3 sequence (DNA): TGTGCCAGTAGTGCTCGACTAGCGGGAGGAGGCGAGCAGTACTTC. The V gene is TRBV19, the J gene TRBJ2-7, with 13 bases aligning to TRBD2. There are 15 residues in the CDR3. Losses at the gene ends were 5 bases for V and 6 bases for J; bases not matched to a gene: 7. In germline, CDR1 is LNHDA, CDR2 SQIVND (reference sequence). Using reference TRBV19 and TRBJ2-7 for the parts outside the CDR3, the full variable domain is DGGITQSPKYLFRKEGQNVTLSCEQNLNHDAMYWYRQDPGQGLRLIYYSQIVNDFQKGDIAEGYSVSREKKESFPLTVTSAQKNPTAFYLCASSARLAGGGEQYFGPGTRLTVT.

This sequence joins TRBV2 and TRBJ1-1; 11 bases align to TRBD1. CDR1 and CDR2 (germline): SNHLY, FYNNEI. V lost 6 bases and J lost 6; bases outside the gene matches: 6. This CDR3 spans 14 amino acids. CDR3 sequence: CASSSRGQGAEAFF. DNA of the CDR3: TGTGCCAGCAGCTCCAGGGGACAGGGGGCTGAAGCTTTCTTT.

This rearrangement joins TRBV7-8 to TRBJ1-6; weak D call: TRBD1 (5 bases). The ends were cut back, 1 base at V and 9 bases at J, with 13 bases in the middle. The CDR3 length is 15 residues. Germline-derived CDR1 and CDR2 are SGHVS and FQNEAQ. This CDR3 reads CASSLVQGPSSPLHF. CDR3 nucleotide sequence: TGTGCCAGCAGCTTAGTCCAGGGTCCCAGTTCACCCCTCCACTTT.

The V call is TRBV3-1 (or the pseudogene TRBV3-2), the J call TRBJ2-5; possible D gene TRBD2, 6 bases. This CDR3 is built from 12 residues. Looked up from germline, CDR1 is LGHDT and CDR2 is YNNKEL (reference sequence). Trimming removed 7 bases at V and 5 bases at J, with 11 bases between. CDR3 sequence: CASTGELETQYF. As DNA, the CDR3 is TGTGCCAGCACGGGAGAGTTGGAGACCCAGTACTTC.

V usage is TRBV19 and J usage is TRBJ2-1; 12 bases map to TRBD2. Trimming cost V 3 bases and J 8 bases; bases outside gene matches: 5. Germline assignment: CDR1 LNHDA and CDR2 SQIVND (reference sequence). The CDR3 covers 15 residues. The CDR3 sequence: CASSILAGGPYEQFF. Here the CDR3 DNA reads TGTGCCAGTAGTATCCTAGCGGGGGGGCCTTATGAGCAGTTCTTC.

This chain uses TRBV30 with TRBJ1-6; no clear D. The V and J ends lost 0 bases and 4 bases respectively, with 4 bases between them. Per germline, CDR1 GTSNPN and CDR2 SVGIG (reference sequence). The CDR3 consists of 13 residues. CDR3 sequence reads: CAWSVQYNSPLHF. For the CDR3, the DNA is TGTGCCTGGAGTGTACAGTATAATTCACCCCTCCACTTT. The full variable domain, its missing parts supplied by reference TRBV30 and TRBJ1-6, is SQTIHQWPATLVQPVGSPLSLECTVEGTSNPNLYWYRQAAGRGLQLLFYSVGIGQISSEVPQNLSASRPQDRQFILSSKKLLLSDSGFYLCAWSVQYNSPLHFGNGTRLTVT.

The genes are TRBV27 and TRBJ1-1; D remains unclear. CDR1 is MNHEY and CDR2 is SMNVEV in the germline V gene (reference sequence). Trimming removed 7 bases from V and 1 base from J, with 10 bases in between. CDR3 size: 13 residues. The CDR3 sequence is CASNRHANTEAFF. The CDR3 region has the DNA TGTGCCAGCAACCGACACGCGAACACTGAAGCTTTCTTT.

V usage is TRBV6-5 and J usage is TRBJ1-4; D is ambiguous. The CDR3 runs to 15 residues. V was trimmed by 5 bases and J by 7 bases, leaving 17 bases between them. Germline V CDR1 and CDR2: MNHEY, SVGAGI. The CDR3 region is CASSREGFLGEKLFF. Here the CDR3 DNA reads TGTGCCAGCAGTAGAGAGGGTTTTTTAGGTGAAAAACTGTTTTTT.

The rearrangement uses TRBV2 and TRBJ1-5; TRBD1 might be the D (5 bases). Per germline, CDR1 SNHLY and CDR2 FYNNEI. Trimming pared 4 bases from V and 2 bases from J, leaving 12 bases between. The length of the CDR3 is 15 residues. DNA of the CDR3: TGTGCCAGCAGTGGGTATCGGGGGGGCAATCAGCCCCAGCATTTT. Amino acids: CASSGYRGGNQPQHF. Using reference TRBV2 and TRBJ1-5 for the parts outside the CDR3, the full variable domain is EPEVTQTPSHQVTQMGQEVILRCVPISNHLYFYWYRQILGQKVEFLVSFYNNEISEKSEIFDDQFSVERPDGSNFTLKIRSTKLEDSAMYFCASSGYRGGNQPQHFGDGTRLSIL.

This clone has just a few counts. The V and J genes are TRBV7-6 and TRBJ2-2; 11 bases agree with TRBD2. Germline lookup yields CDR1 SGHVS and CDR2 FNYEAQ. After removal of 1 base from V and 2 bases from J, the junction contained 6 bases not matched to a gene. This CDR3 is built from 18 residues. The DNA of the CDR3 is TGTGCCAGCAGCTTAGAACTAGCGGGAGCAAGTAACACCGGGGAGCTGTTTTTT. Translation gives CASSLELAGASNTGELFF.

The chain carries TRBV5-8 and TRBJ2-1; D is possibly TRBD1 (5 bases). This CDR3 is 16 amino acids long. The germline V gene has CDR1 SGHTS and CDR2 YDEGEE. V was shortened by 0 bases and J by 6 bases, with 16 bases between the two germline ends. CDR3 in DNA: TGTGCCAGCAGCTTGGGGTTTTTGGAAAGGGGCAATGAGCAGTTCTTC. This encodes CASSLGFLERGNEQFF.

This clone was counted a few times. The chain recombines TRBV7-9 with TRBJ2-5; 10 bases fit TRBD1. Germline loops: CDR1 SEHNR, CDR2 FQNEAQ (reference sequence). J gave up 3 bases and V 4 bases, and 2 bases lay outside the gene matches. The CDR3 contains 14 residues. This CDR3 reads CASSSTGGKETQYF. The CDR3 DNA is TGTGCCAGCAGCTCGACAGGGGGCAAAGAGACCCAGTACTTC.

The chain couples TRBV2 to TRBJ1-5, with D possibly matching TRBD1 (5 bases). With 3 bases removed from V and 7 bases from J, the gap between germline ends came to 16 bases. This CDR3 is 15 amino acids long. Germline V gene data show CDR1 as SNHLY and CDR2 as FYNNEI. The CDR3 is CASSDEGRINQPQHF. The CDR3 nucleotides read TGTGCCAGCAGTGACGAGGGGAGGATCAACCAGCCCCAGCATTTT.

The chain joins TRBV11-2 to TRBJ1-1; unclear D gene. The CDR3 spans 15 residues. V was pared by 1 base and J by 3 bases, with 12 bases between. Germline V gene lookup returns CDR1 SGHAT and CDR2 FQNNGV. The CDR3 bases are TGTGCCAGCAGCTTAGTTGCCGGCGGGCACACTGAAGCTTTCTTT. It yields the protein CASSLVAGGHTEAFF.

This rearrangement joins TRBV7-6 to TRBJ1-5, with D uncertain. The CDR3 loop spans 15 amino acids. CDR1 SGHVS and CDR2 FNYEAQ come from the germline V gene. V was trimmed by 1 base and J by 7 bases, leaving 14 bases between them. The CDR3 sequence: CASSLEDGGVQPQHF. DNA for the CDR3: TGTGCCAGCAGCTTAGAAGACGGTGGAGTGCAGCCCCAGCATTTT.

This clone was recorded only once. The chain carries TRBV27 and TRBJ1-5; D not resolved. Trimming removed 4 bases at V and 6 bases at J, with 7 bases between. The length of the CDR3 is 12 residues. Looked up from germline, CDR1 is MNHEY and CDR2 is SMNVEV (reference sequence). The CDR3 nucleotides read TGTGCCAGCAGTTCGAACGGTCAGCCCCAGCATTTT. Encoded protein: CASSSNGQPQHF.

This clone was seen once. This chain uses TRBV7-8 with TRBJ2-3; weak D call: TRBD2 (5 bases). Germline assignment: CDR1 SGHVS and CDR2 FQNEAQ. Trimming left V 5 bases short and J 6 bases short, with 12 bases between. The CDR3 has 13 residues. CDR3 in DNA: TGTGCCAGCAGCCGACTGACGGGGGATACGCAGTATTTT. It translates to CASSRLTGDTQYF.